One and the same sample provided the 28 T cell receptor beta chains below, sequenced in a study of human T cells and chemical hapten exposure. Before extraction, the whole blood was not fractionated, and total RNA was taken from it. TCRdb fed the 5' RACE reads into MiXCR, producing one record per CDR3 protein. The table has more than 60,000 distinct CDR3 sequences, roughly 15% seen once. The origin of the receptors is a female donor in good health.

There are a few counts of this clonotype. V is TRBV7-9 and J is TRBJ1-1, with a weak D call TRBD1 (5 bases). The CDR3 extends over 16 amino acids. Germline CDR1 SEHNR, CDR2 FQNEAQ (reference sequence). V was trimmed by 0 bases and J by 0 bases, leaving 11 bases between them. The CDR3 is CASSLAEAGMNTEAFF. DNA for the CDR3: TGTGCCAGCAGCTTAGCGGAGGCAGGGATGAACACTGAAGCTTTCTTT.

This clonotype has more than one count but fewer than ten. This chain links TRBV7-7 with TRBJ1-1; D is unresolved. The CDR3 covers 13 residues. Germline CDR1 SSHAT, CDR2 FNYEAQ (reference sequence). The V and J ends lost 5 bases and 3 bases respectively, with 10 bases between them. The CDR3 region is CASSADTDTEAFF. CDR3 bases: TGTGCCAGCAGCGCCGACACTGACACTGAAGCTTTCTTT.

This clonotype was observed a few times. The V call is TRBV6-5, the J call TRBJ1-6; D call uncertain. Germline V gene data show CDR1 as MNHEY and CDR2 as SVGAGI. The length of the CDR3 is 18 residues. V lost 6 bases to trimming and J lost 0 bases, with 18 bases between them. The CDR3 here is CASSPNPDRSSYNSPLHF. DNA for the CDR3: TGTGCCAGCAGCCCGAACCCGGACCGGAGCTCCTATAATTCACCCCTCCACTTT.

This clonotype came up a few times. This chain links TRBV5-6 with TRBJ2-7, with D possibly called TRBD1 or TRBD2 (5 bases each). Trimming took off 3 bases at V and 4 bases at J, with 14 bases between the two ends. The CDR3 covers 14 residues. CDR1 is SGHDT, CDR2 YYEEEE, per germline. CDR3 DNA: TGTGCCAGCAGCTCGGACTGGGGACCATACGAGCAGTACTTC. Amino acid sequence: CASSSDWGPYEQYF.

This clonotype was detected only a few times. The chain is built from TRBV5-1 and TRBJ2-2, with 7 bases identical to TRBD2. Germline CDR1 is SGHRS and CDR2 is YFSETQ. There are 15 residues in the CDR3. J gave up 4 bases and V 0 bases, and 3 bases lay outside the gene matches. CDR3: CASSLGLAGTGELFF. The CDR3 nucleotides are TGCGCCAGCAGCTTGGGACTAGCAGGCACCGGGGAGCTGTTTTTT.

CDR3 loop: CASSLATVRETQYF. In DNA, the CDR3 is TGTGCCAGCAGCCTTGCCACTGTAAGGGAGACCCAGTACTTC. The genes are TRBV7-2 and TRBJ2-5; D unclear. Trimming took 5 bases from V and 5 from J, leaving 15 bases between them. The CDR3 is 14 amino acids. Germline CDR1 SGHTA, CDR2 FQGNSA.

The chain employs TRBV5-8 and TRBJ2-4; perhaps TRBD1 as D (6 bases). The CDR3 is made up of 17 amino acids. CDR1 and CDR2 from the germline V gene are SGHTS and YDEGEE. V was cut by 4 bases and J by 0 bases, with 17 bases left in between. The CDR3 DNA sequence: TGTGCCAGCAGCGCAACTACAGGGTTGGAAGCCAAAAACATTCAGTACTTC. It yields the protein CASSATTGLEAKNIQYF.

This clonotype turned up a few times. V and J are TRBV19 and TRBJ1-5, with D uncertain. The V gene lost 10 bases and the J gene lost 0 bases, with 16 bases spanning the gap. CDR3 length: 15 amino acids. Germline CDR1 is LNHDA and CDR2 is SQIVND (reference sequence). CDR3 protein: CATNPDGVSNQPQHF. CDR3 DNA sequence: TGTGCCACCAATCCCGATGGGGTTAGCAATCAGCCCCAGCATTTT.

This clonotype was counted a few times. The chain recombines TRBV4-3 with TRBJ1-3; D is uncertain. In germline, CDR1 is LGHNA, CDR2 YSLEER. This CDR3 contains 15 residues. The V end was cut by 0 bases, the J end by 2 bases, with 8 bases between. CDR3 amino acids: CASSQERHPGNTIYF. DNA of the CDR3: TGCGCCAGCAGCCAAGAAAGACACCCTGGAAACACCATATATTTT.

This clonotype has just a few counts. This rearrangement joins TRBV29-1 to TRBJ1-1; 10 positions match TRBD1. The CDR3 is made up of 13 amino acids. V shed 5 bases, J shed 3 bases, and the junction held 3 bases outside the gene matches. Germline CDR1 is SQVTM and CDR2 is ANQGSEA. CDR3 DNA: TGCAGCGTTCGGACAGGGGGTGACACTGAAGCTTTCTTT. Translation: CSVRTGGDTEAFF.

This clonotype was counted between two and nine times. The rearrangement uses TRBV5-5 and TRBJ1-1, with a weak D call TRBD1 (5 bases). V was clipped by 0 bases and J by 4 bases, with 7 bases between them. This CDR3 is built from 13 residues. Germline loops: CDR1 SGHKS, CDR2 YYEKEE (reference sequence). This CDR3 reads CASSLEGRTEAFF. As DNA, the CDR3 is TGTGCCAGCAGCTTGGAGGGACGCACTGAAGCTTTCTTT.

This clonotype was counted many times. V is TRBV27 and J is TRBJ2-3; the match to TRBD2 covers 8 bases. V gave up 6 bases and J gave up 3 bases; unmatched junction bases: 8. Germline-derived CDR1 and CDR2 are MNHEY and SMNVEV (reference sequence). The CDR3 runs to 15 residues. This CDR3 is CASSLAGSGTDTQYF. The CDR3 nucleotides read TGTGCCAGCAGCTTAGCGGGATCCGGGACAGATACGCAGTATTTT.

This clonotype has a handful of counts. The rearrangement uses TRBV11-2 and TRBJ2-7; 7 bases match TRBD1. This CDR3 has 15 amino acids. Germline V gene data show CDR1 as SGHAT and CDR2 as FQNNGV. V gave up 1 base and J gave up 3 bases; unmatched junction bases: 6. As DNA, the CDR3 is TGTGCCAGCAGCTTAGGGACAGGACGCAACTACGAGCAGTACTTC. This codes for CASSLGTGRNYEQYF.

This clonotype was counted only a few times. The chain has TRBV5-5 and TRBJ1-1; D remains ambiguous. CDR1 and CDR2 from the germline V gene are SGHKS and YYEKEE (reference sequence). Trimming took off 0 bases at V and 1 base at J, with 7 bases between the two ends. The length of the CDR3 is 14 residues. DNA for the CDR3: TGTGCCAGCAGCTTGGTATCGACGAACACTGAAGCTTTCTTT. Its protein product is CASSLVSTNTEAFF.

The CDR3 region is CASRAPQEGRMTQYF. The CDR3 DNA follows: TGTGCCAGCAGGGCCCCCCAGGAGGGTAGGATGACCCAGTACTTC. The chain employs TRBV6-1 and TRBJ2-5; TRBD2 might be the D (6 bases). Germline loops: CDR1 MNHNS, CDR2 SASEGT. The CDR3 has 15 amino acids. V was pared by 6 bases and J by 7 bases, with 21 bases between.

The chain combines TRBV7-2 with TRBJ2-3; 7 bases agree with TRBD1. Germline CDR1 is SGHTA and CDR2 is FQGNSA. The CDR3 has 15 residues. J lost 1 base, V lost 7 bases, and 8 bases had no gene match. CDR3 DNA sequence: TGTGCCAGCAAAAATAGGGGACAGCGCACAGATACGCAGTATTTT. Residues: CASKNRGQRTDTQYF.

This clonotype has only a few counts. The chain is built from TRBV19 and TRBJ1-5; TRBD1 is a possible D gene (6 bases). The CDR3 length is 15 residues. Between the trimmed V and J ends, which lost 5 bases and 1 base, there was a span of 12 bases. The germline gives CDR1 LNHDA, CDR2 SQIVND (reference sequence). In nucleotides, the CDR3 is TGTGCCAGTAGTCAACAGGGATTAAGCAATCAGCCCCAGCATTTT. This translates into CASSQQGLSNQPQHF.

This clonotype showed up just a few times. The CDR3, as DNA: TGTGCCAGCAGTGAAAGGACAGGAGGGAGTGAGCAGTTCTTC. Translation: CASSERTGGSEQFF. The chain has TRBV2 and TRBJ2-1, with a weak D call TRBD1 (7 bases). The CDR3 spans 14 residues. Germline V gene lookup returns CDR1 SNHLY and CDR2 FYNNEI. Trimming stripped 2 bases from V and 9 bases from J, with 14 bases between. Using reference TRBV2 and TRBJ2-1 for the parts outside the CDR3, the full variable domain is EPEVTQTPSHQVTQMGQEVILRCVPISNHLYFYWYRQILGQKVEFLVSFYNNEISEKSEIFDDQFSVERPDGSNFTLKIRSTKLEDSAMYFCASSERTGGSEQFFGPGTRLTVL.

The chain recombines TRBV28 with TRBJ2-7; tentatively, D is TRBD1 (5 bases). Trimming removed 3 bases from V and 3 bases from J, with 9 bases in between. This CDR3 is built from 13 residues. Per germline, CDR1 MDHEN and CDR2 SYDVKM. The CDR3 sequence: CASSLGQYYEQYF. The DNA for the CDR3 is TGTGCCAGCAGTTTGGGGCAGTACTACGAGCAGTACTTC.

The chain has TRBV29-1 and TRBJ2-1, with 8 bases lining up with TRBD2. The CDR3 is made up of 13 amino acids. The junction had 6 bases not matched to a gene; V was cut back by 7 bases and J by 4 bases. The germline V gene has CDR1 SQVTM and CDR2 ANQGSEA. CDR3 coding DNA: TGCAGCGGAAGGACTAGCCGGTACAATGAGCAGTTCTTC. It yields the protein CSGRTSRYNEQFF.

The CDR3 DNA reads as TGCGCCAGCAGCTTGGAAGCCGGGTCAGGGGTCTCCTACGAGCAGTACTTC. This codes for CASSLEAGSGVSYEQYF. The chain has TRBV5-1 and TRBJ2-7; TRBD1 might be the D (6 bases). The CDR3 has 17 amino acids. CDR1 is SGHRS and CDR2 is YFSETQ in the germline V gene. V dropped 0 bases and J dropped 0 bases, with 16 bases sitting between them.

The rearrangement uses TRBV7-2 and TRBJ1-5, with D hard to call. Germline loops: CDR1 SGHTA, CDR2 FQGNSA. V lost 0 bases and J 6 bases, leaving 6 bases between the germline ends. The CDR3 spans 13 residues. The CDR3 loop is CASSLADGQPQHF. In nucleotides, the CDR3 is TGTGCCAGCAGCTTAGCGGACGGTCAGCCCCAGCATTTT.

This clonotype turned up a few times. The chain has TRBV14 and TRBJ1-1, with a weak D call TRBD1 (5 bases). CDR1 is SGHDN and CDR2 is FVKESK in the germline V gene. The CDR3 totals 14 residues. The ends were cut back, 4 bases at V and 7 bases at J, with 16 bases in the middle. CDR3 in amino acids: CASSPQWGNYEAFF. The CDR3 DNA sequence: TGTGCCAGCAGCCCCCAATGGGGGAACTATGAAGCTTTCTTT.

This clonotype was seen a handful of times. This chain links TRBV6-1 with TRBJ2-3; D might be TRBD1 (5 bases). The germline gives CDR1 MNHNS, CDR2 SASEGT. The CDR3 is 14 residues long. V lost 6 bases and J 5 bases, leaving 15 bases between the germline ends. CDR3 in DNA: TGTGCCAGCAGCCAGTTCAGGGCGAGAGATACGCAGTATTTT. Encoded protein: CASSQFRARDTQYF.

This rearrangement joins TRBV4-1 to TRBJ2-3; no clear D gene. V lost 0 bases to trimming and J lost 2 bases, with 9 bases between them. The CDR3 spans 15 residues. Germline CDR1 and CDR2: MGHRA and YSYEKL. CDR3 loop: CASSQDPVDTDTQYF. The CDR3 nucleotides are TGCGCCAGCAGCCAAGATCCGGTAGACACAGATACGCAGTATTTT.

In this sample, this clonotype turned up a few times. This CDR3 is CSIRTDGANVLTF. The CDR3 DNA sequence: TGCAGCATCCGGACCGATGGGGCCAACGTCCTGACTTTC. The chain couples TRBV29-1 to TRBJ2-6, with D unresolved. CDR3 length: 13 amino acids. Germline assignment: CDR1 SQVTM and CDR2 ANQGSEA. The V gene lost 8 bases and the J gene lost 3 bases, with 11 bases spanning the gap.

The chain's CDR3 is CASSQEASLNYGYTF. The CDR3 bases are TGCGCCAGCAGCCAAGAGGCATCCCTTAACTATGGCTACACCTTC. The genes are TRBV4-1 and TRBJ1-2, with unresolved D. Germline lookup yields CDR1 MGHRA and CDR2 YSYEKL. There are 15 residues in the CDR3. Trimming removed 0 bases from V and 1 base from J, with 9 bases in between.

This clonotype was observed many times. The genes are TRBV28 and TRBJ1-2; a possible D gene is TRBD1 (6 bases). Germline V gives CDR1 MDHEN, CDR2 SYDVKM. This CDR3 region has 13 residues. With 5 bases removed from V and 2 bases from J, the gap between germline ends came to 9 bases. The CDR3 loop reads CASSVTGNYGYTF. CDR3 nucleotide sequence: TGTGCCAGCAGTGTGACAGGCAACTATGGCTACACCTTC.